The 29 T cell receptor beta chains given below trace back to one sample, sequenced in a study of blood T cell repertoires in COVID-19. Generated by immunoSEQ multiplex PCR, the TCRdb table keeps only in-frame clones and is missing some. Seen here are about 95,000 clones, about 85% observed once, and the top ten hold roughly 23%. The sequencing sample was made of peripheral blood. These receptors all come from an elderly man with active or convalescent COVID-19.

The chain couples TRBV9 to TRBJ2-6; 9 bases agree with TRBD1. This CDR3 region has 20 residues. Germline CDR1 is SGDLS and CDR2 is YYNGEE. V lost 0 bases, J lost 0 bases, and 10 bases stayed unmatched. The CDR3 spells CASSVGTGTGSSSGANVLTF. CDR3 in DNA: TGTGCCAGCAGCGTAGGGACCGGGACAGGGTCTAGCTCTGGGGCCAACGTCCTGACTTTC. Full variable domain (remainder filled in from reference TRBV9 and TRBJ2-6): DSGVTQTPKHLITATGQRVTLRCSPRSGDLSVYWYQQSLDQGLQFLIQYYNGEERAKGNILERFSAQQFPDLHSELNLSSLELGDSALYFCASSVGTGTGSSSGANVLTFGAGSRLTVL.

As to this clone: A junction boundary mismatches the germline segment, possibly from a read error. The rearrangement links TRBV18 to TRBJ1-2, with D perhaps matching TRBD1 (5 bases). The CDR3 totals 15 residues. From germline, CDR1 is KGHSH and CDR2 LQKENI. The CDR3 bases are TGTGCCAGCTCCCCCAGCCCCTTTATTGGGGCTACGGATTCCTTC. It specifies CASSPSPFIGATDSF.

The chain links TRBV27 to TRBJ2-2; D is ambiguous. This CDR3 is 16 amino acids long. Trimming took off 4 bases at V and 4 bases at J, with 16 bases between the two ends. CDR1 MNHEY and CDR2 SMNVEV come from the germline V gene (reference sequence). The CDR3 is CASSSGTTIGTGELFF. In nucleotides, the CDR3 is TGTGCCAGCAGTTCAGGCACAACCATCGGCACCGGGGAGCTGTTTTTT.

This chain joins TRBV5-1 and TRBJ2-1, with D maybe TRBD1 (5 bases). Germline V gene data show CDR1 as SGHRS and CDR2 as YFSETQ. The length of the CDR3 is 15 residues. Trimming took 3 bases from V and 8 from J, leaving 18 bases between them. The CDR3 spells CASSSRGRSNDEQFF. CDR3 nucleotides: TGCGCCAGCAGCTCAAGGGGTCGGAGCAATGATGAGCAGTTCTTC.

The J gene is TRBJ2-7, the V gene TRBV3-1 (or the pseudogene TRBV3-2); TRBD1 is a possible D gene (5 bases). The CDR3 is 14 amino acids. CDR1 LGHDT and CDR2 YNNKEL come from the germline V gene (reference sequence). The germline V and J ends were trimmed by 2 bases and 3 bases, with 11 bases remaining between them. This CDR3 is CASSQFDSYYEQYF. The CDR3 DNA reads TGTGCCAGCAGCCAATTCGACAGCTACTACGAGCAGTACTTC.

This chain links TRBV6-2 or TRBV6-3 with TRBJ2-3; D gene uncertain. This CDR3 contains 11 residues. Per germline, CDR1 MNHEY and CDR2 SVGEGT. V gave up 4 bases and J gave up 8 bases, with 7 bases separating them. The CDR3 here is CASSFRVTQYF. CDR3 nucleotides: TGTGCCAGCAGTTTCCGAGTTACGCAGTATTTT.

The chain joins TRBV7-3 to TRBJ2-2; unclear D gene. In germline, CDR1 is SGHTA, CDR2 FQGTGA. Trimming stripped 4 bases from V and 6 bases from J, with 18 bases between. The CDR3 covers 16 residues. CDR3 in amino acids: CASSSIPNEASGELFF. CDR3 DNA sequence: TGTGCCAGCAGCTCAATACCGAACGAAGCATCCGGGGAGCTGTTTTTT.

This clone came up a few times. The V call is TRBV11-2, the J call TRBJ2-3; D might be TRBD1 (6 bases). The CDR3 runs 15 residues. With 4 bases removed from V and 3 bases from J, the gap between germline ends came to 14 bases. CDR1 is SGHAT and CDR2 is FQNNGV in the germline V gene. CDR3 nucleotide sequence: TGTGCCAGCAGCTCAGGGGATTCCCGAACAGATACGCAGTATTTT. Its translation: CASSSGDSRTDTQYF.

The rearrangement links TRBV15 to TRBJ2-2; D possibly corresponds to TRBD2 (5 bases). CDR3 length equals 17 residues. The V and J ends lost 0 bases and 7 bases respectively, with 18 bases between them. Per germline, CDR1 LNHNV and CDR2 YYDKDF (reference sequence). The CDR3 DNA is TGTGCCACCAGCAGAGATGTTGCGACTAAGTTTAGCGGGGAGCTGTTTTTT. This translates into CATSRDVATKFSGELFF.

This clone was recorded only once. The CDR3 DNA is TGTGCCAGTAGTCCAGGACAGGGGGCTCGGGAGACCCAGTACTTC. It codes for CASSPGQGARETQYF. V is TRBV19 and J is TRBJ2-5; 11 positions match TRBD1. Germline loops: CDR1 LNHDA, CDR2 SQIVND (reference sequence). Trimming cost V 5 bases and J 5 bases; bases outside gene matches: 7. This CDR3 comprises 15 residues.

DNA for the CDR3: TGTGCCAGCAGCTTAGTCGCAGGGGGCCGAGGCAATCAGCCCCAGCATTTT. It encodes CASSLVAGGRGNQPQHF. The rearrangement links TRBV7-8 to TRBJ1-5; 8 bases match TRBD1. The CDR3 runs to 17 residues. Germline trimming cut 1 base from V and 2 bases from J; bases unmatched to any gene: 7. The germline V gene has CDR1 SGHVS and CDR2 FQNEAQ.

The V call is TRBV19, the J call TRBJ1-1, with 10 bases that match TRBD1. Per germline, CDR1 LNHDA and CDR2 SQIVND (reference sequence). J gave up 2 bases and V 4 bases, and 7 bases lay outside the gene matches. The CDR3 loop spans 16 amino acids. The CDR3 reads CASSRVKTGGNTEAFF. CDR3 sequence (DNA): TGTGCCAGTAGTAGAGTAAAGACAGGGGGCAACACTGAAGCTTTCTTT.

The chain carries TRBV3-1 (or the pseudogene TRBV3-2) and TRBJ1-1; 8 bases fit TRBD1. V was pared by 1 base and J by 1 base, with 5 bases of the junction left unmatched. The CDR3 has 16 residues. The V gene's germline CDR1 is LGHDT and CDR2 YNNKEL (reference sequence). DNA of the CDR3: TGTGCCAGCAGCCAAGCCGGACAGGGCCCGAACACTGAAGCTTTCTTT. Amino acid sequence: CASSQAGQGPNTEAFF.

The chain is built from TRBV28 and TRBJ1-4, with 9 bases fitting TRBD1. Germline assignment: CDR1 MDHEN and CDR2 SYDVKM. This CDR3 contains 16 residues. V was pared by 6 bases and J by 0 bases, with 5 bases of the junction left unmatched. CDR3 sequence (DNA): TGTGCCAGCAGGGGGACAGGGATAGCAACTAATGAAAAACTGTTTTTT. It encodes CASRGTGIATNEKLFF.

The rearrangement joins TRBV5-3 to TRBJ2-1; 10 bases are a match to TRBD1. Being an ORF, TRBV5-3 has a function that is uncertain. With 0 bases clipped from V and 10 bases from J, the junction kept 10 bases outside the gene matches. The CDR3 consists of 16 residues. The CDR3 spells CARSLEVAGQGYEQFF. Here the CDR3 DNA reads TGTGCCAGAAGCTTGGAGGTGGCGGGACAGGGGTACGAGCAGTTCTTC.

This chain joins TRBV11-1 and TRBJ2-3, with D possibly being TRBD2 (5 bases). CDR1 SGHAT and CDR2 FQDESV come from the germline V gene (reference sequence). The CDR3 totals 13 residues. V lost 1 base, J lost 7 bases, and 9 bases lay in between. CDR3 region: CASSLERVHTQYF. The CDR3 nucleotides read TGTGCCAGCAGCTTAGAGAGGGTACATACGCAGTATTTT.

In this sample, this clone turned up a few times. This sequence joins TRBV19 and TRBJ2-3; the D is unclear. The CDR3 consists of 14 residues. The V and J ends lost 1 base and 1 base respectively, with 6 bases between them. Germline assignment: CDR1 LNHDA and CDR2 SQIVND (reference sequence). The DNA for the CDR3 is TGTGCCAGTAGTATAGGGGCCGGCACAGATACGCAGTATTTT. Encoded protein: CASSIGAGTDTQYF.

Written as DNA, the CDR3 is TGTGCCAGCAGCTTATCTCTAACCCCAGAGCAGTTCTTC. Translated, it gives CASSLSLTPEQFF. V and J are TRBV7-2 and TRBJ2-1; D unresolved. Trimming stripped 2 bases from V and 10 bases from J, with 12 bases between. The V gene's germline CDR1 is SGHTA and CDR2 FQGNSA. The CDR3 extends over 13 amino acids. The entire variable domain, with the rest obtained from reference TRBV7-2 and TRBJ2-1, is as follows: GAGVSQSPSNKVTEKGKDVELRCDPISGHTALYWYRQSLGQGLEFLIYFQGNSAPDKSGLPSDRFSAERTGGSVSTLTIQRTQQEDSAVYLCASSLSLTPEQFFGPGTRLTVL.

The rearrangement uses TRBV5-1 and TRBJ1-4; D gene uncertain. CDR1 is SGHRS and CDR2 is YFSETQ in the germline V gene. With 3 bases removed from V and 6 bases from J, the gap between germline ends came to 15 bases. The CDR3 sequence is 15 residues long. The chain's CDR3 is CASSSEGNSYEKLFF. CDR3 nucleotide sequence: TGCGCCAGCAGCTCTGAGGGAAACTCGTATGAAAAACTGTTTTTT.

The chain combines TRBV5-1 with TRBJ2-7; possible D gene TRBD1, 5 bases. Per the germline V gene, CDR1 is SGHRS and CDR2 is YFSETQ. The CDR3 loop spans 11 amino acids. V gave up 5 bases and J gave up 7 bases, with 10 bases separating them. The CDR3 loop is CASSKGPEQYF. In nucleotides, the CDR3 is TGCGCCAGCAGTAAGGGGCCAGAGCAGTACTTC.

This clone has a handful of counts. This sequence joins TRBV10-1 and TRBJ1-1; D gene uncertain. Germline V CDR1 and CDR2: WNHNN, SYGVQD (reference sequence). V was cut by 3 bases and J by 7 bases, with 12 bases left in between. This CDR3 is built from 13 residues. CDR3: CASSENTGFEAFF. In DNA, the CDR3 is TGCGCCAGCAGTGAAAATACGGGTTTTGAAGCTTTCTTT.

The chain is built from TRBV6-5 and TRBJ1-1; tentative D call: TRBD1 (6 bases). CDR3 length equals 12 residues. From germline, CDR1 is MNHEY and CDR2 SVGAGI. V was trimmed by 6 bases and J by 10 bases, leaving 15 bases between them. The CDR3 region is CASSPRGGRAFF. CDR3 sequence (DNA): TGTGCCAGCAGCCCCCGGGGGGGGCGAGCTTTCTTT.

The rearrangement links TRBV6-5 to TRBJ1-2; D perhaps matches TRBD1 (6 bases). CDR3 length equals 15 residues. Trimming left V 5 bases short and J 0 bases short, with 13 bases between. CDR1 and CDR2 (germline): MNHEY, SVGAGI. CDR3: CASSPNRVANYGYTF. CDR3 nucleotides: TGTGCCAGCAGTCCTAACAGGGTAGCTAACTATGGCTACACCTTC.

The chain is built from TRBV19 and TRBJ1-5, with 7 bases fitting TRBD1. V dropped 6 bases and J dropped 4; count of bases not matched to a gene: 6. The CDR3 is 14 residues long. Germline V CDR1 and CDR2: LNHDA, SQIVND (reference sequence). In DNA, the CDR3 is TGTGCCAGTAGGGGGGGACAGAGTAATCAGCCCCAGCATTTT. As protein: CASRGGQSNQPQHF. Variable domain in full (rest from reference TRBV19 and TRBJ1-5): DGGITQSPKYLFRKEGQNVTLSCEQNLNHDAMYWYRQDPGQGLRLIYYSQIVNDFQKGDIAEGYSVSREKKESFPLTVTSAQKNPTAFYLCASRGGQSNQPQHFGDGTRLSIL.

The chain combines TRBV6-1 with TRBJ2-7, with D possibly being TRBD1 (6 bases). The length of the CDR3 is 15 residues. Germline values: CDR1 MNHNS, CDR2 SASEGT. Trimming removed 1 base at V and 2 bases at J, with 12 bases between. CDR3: CASSEEGDVAYEQYF. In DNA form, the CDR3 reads TGTGCCAGCAGTGAAGAGGGGGACGTAGCCTACGAGCAGTACTTC.

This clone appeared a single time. This CDR3 reads CASSIGRGVTGELFF. CDR3 nucleotide sequence: TGTGCCAGTAGTATCGGCAGGGGAGTTACCGGGGAGCTGTTTTTT. The chain couples TRBV19 to TRBJ2-2, with D maybe TRBD1 (6 bases). There are 15 residues in the CDR3. V was pared by 3 bases and J by 5 bases, with 13 bases between. Per germline, CDR1 LNHDA and CDR2 SQIVND (reference sequence).

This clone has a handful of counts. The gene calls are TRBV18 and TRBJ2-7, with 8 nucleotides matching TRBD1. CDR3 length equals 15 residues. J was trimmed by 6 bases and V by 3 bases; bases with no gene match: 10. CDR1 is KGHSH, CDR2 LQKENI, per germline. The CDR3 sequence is CASSPLGQGLSEQYF. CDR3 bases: TGTGCCAGCTCACCCCTCGGACAGGGTCTGTCCGAGCAGTACTTC.

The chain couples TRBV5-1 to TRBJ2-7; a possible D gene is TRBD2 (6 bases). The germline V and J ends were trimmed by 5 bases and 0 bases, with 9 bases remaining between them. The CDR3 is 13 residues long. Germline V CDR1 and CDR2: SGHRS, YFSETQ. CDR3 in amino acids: CASRDGSSYEQYF. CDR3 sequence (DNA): TGCGCCAGCAGGGACGGGAGCTCCTACGAGCAGTACTTC.

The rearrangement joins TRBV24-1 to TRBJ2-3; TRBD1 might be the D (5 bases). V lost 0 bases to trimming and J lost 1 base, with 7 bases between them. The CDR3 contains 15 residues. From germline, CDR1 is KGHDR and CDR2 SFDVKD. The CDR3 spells CATSDLGQGTDTQYF. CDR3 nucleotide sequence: TGTGCCACCAGTGATTTGGGACAAGGCACAGATACGCAGTATTTT.